The source of this T cell receptor beta chain is a study of patients and donors after allogeneic stem cell transplantation. From germline, CDR1 is MGHDK and CDR2 SYGVNS. The ends were cut back, 10 bases at V and 2 bases at J, with 15 bases in the middle. This CDR3 comprises 13 residues. TCRdb independently ran MiXCR on the RT-PCR reads; one entry per CDR3 protein. Among under 35,000 distinct CDR3 sequences listed, less than 45% were seen once. Sequencing was done on a sample of blood, either unsorted or a sorted T cell fraction (not recorded which). This sequence was found in a human donor who was either an allogeneic HSCT recipient or a stem cell or donor lymphocyte infusion donor (not recorded which). It is not recorded whose cells these are; they may come from a transplant donor. The V gene is TRBV25-1, the J gene TRBJ2-7, with D uncertain. CDR3: CATPGWAAYEQYV. CDR3 sequence (DNA): TGTGCCACCCCAGGTTGGGCAGCCTACGAGCAGTACGTC.